This T cell receptor (beta chain) was recovered during a study of cytomegalovirus exposure and HLA in healthy donors. Study context: Out of about 190 million T cells, an earlier analysis found 117 million unique TCR beta sequences in total.

As regards this clone: Its antigen is undetermined.

This PCR relied on a set of 60 Vbeta primers and 13 Jbeta primers. Sequenced by immunoSEQ multiplex PCR; TCRdb stores in-frame clones only, minus some. The sample has 150,000 or so clones, approximately 80% seen once. The CDR3 covers 17 residues. Germline V CDR1 and CDR2: SNHLY, FYNNEI. The V segment lost 8 bases and the J segment 4 bases; nucleotides outside the gene matches: 18. Overall study findings and caveats: Information on immune exposure was restricted to one variable (CMV serostatus). Per published reports, the classifier diagnosed cytomegalovirus status with high specificity and sensitivity.

The rearrangement uses TRBV2 and TRBJ2-5; 8 nucleotides align to TRBD1. The sequenced sample consisted of PBMCs. The sequence was collected from a woman between 40 and 50 years old in good health and CMV-seronegative. CDR3 in amino acids: CASAMYRTGLYVETQYF. The CDR3 region has the DNA TGTGCCAGCGCCATGTACAGGACAGGGCTGTACGTAGAGACCCAGTACTTC.